Each of the 31 T cell receptor beta chains below was sequenced from the same sample in a study of beta chain features in type 1 diabetes. Isolated RNA was reverse transcribed in full, so expressed TCRB transcripts were sequenced. Assay used: immunoSEQ multiplex PCR; TCRdb lists only in-frame clones, some missing. The profile shows about 320,000 clones, around 15% of them singletons. The sample comprised central memory CD4+ T cells from blood. All receptors derive from a man aged 30 to 39 in good health.

This clone was detected ten times or more. The rearrangement uses TRBV2 and TRBJ1-6; a weak D match, TRBD1 (5 bases). The V end lost 5 bases, the J end lost 7 bases, and 9 bases lay between the germline ends. This CDR3 spans 13 amino acids. Germline V lookup: CDR1 SNHLY, CDR2 FYNNEI. CDR3 protein: CASSRDRNSPLHF. CDR3 DNA: TGTGCCAGCAGTCGCGACAGAAATTCACCCCTCCACTTT.

V is TRBV4-3 and J is TRBJ1-6; D perhaps matches TRBD1 (6 bases). Germline loops: CDR1 LGHNA, CDR2 YSLEER. The V gene lost 0 bases and the J gene lost 8 bases, with 11 bases spanning the gap. The CDR3 totals 15 residues. The CDR3 DNA reads TGCGCCAGCAGCCAAGAAGGCAGGGGAGATTCACCCCTCCACTTT. Amino acid sequence: CASSQEGRGDSPLHF.

The chain joins TRBV5-6 to TRBJ2-3, with 12 bases aligning to TRBD2. This CDR3 has 16 amino acids. V lost 0 bases, J lost 5 bases, and 4 bases stayed unmatched. CDR1 SGHDT and CDR2 YYEEEE come from the germline V gene. CDR3 sequence reads: CASSLESSGRGDTQYF. The CDR3 DNA reads TGTGCCAGCAGCTTGGAGTCTAGCGGGAGGGGAGATACGCAGTATTTT.

CDR3 sequence: CASSPSTGTSDAYEQYV. CDR3 sequence (DNA): TGCGCCAGCAGCCCGTCGACCGGGACTAGCGACGCCTACGAGCAGTACGTC. The rearrangement joins TRBV4-3 to TRBJ2-7, with TRBD2 matching over 10 bases. The CDR3 spans 17 residues. Germline V CDR1 and CDR2: LGHNA, YSLEER. Trimming took 4 bases from V and 2 from J; bases not matched to a gene: 11.

This chain joins TRBV6-5 and TRBJ2-1, with TRBD2 identical over 10 bases. This CDR3 spans 14 amino acids. The V gene end was trimmed by 6 bases and the J gene end by 7 bases; junction bases not matched to a gene: 6. Germline lookup yields CDR1 MNHEY and CDR2 SVGAGI. CDR3 loop: CASSLGTSANEQFF. The CDR3 DNA reads TGTGCCAGCAGCCTTGGGACTAGCGCGAATGAGCAGTTCTTC.

There are a few counts of this clone. The chain carries TRBV5-1 and TRBJ2-5; maybe TRBD1 (5 bases). This CDR3 has 16 residues. V lost 0 bases, J lost 4 bases, and 16 bases lay in between. Per germline, CDR1 SGHRS and CDR2 YFSETQ. Here the CDR3 reads CASSLGSKGNGETQYF. As DNA, the CDR3 is TGCGCCAGCAGCTTGGGAAGTAAGGGGAACGGAGAGACCCAGTACTTC.

This clone was recorded many times. This CDR3 is also generated by other DNA sequences in the sample. This chain joins TRBV2 and TRBJ1-3, with D perhaps matching TRBD1 (5 bases). The length of the CDR3 is 14 residues. V was cut by 1 base and J by 4 bases, with 8 bases left in between. Germline loops: CDR1 SNHLY, CDR2 FYNNEI. CDR3 in amino acids: CASSEGTPGNTIYF. CDR3 coding DNA: TGTGCCAGCAGTGAAGGGACACCAGGAAACACCATATATTTT.

The chain recombines TRBV5-1 with TRBJ2-3; TRBD2 might be the D (6 bases). The V and J ends lost 4 bases and 6 bases respectively, with 18 bases between them. The length of the CDR3 is 15 residues. Germline V gene data show CDR1 as SGHRS and CDR2 as YFSETQ. Here the CDR3 reads CASSAGTPRGDTQYF. CDR3 sequence (DNA): TGCGCCAGCAGCGCGGGGACCCCTCGGGGTGATACGCAGTATTTT.

The chain combines TRBV9 with TRBJ1-5, with D possibly matching TRBD1 (6 bases). Deletions cut 4 bases from V and 1 base from J, with 12 bases between. The CDR3 extends over 15 amino acids. Looked up from germline, CDR1 is SGDLS and CDR2 is YYNGEE. The CDR3 loop is CASSTGWGSNQPQHF. The CDR3 region has the DNA TGTGCCAGCAGCACAGGGTGGGGGAGCAATCAGCCCCAGCATTTT.

This clone was seen a few times. The chain joins TRBV6-5 to TRBJ2-3; D gene uncertain. The V gene's germline CDR1 is MNHEY and CDR2 SVGAGI. Trimming left V 7 bases short and J 3 bases short, with 8 bases between. The CDR3 is 12 residues long. This CDR3 reads CASKELTDTQYF. CDR3 coding DNA: TGTGCCAGCAAGGAGTTAACAGATACGCAGTATTTT.

In its sample, this clone was seen a few times. The chain's CDR3 is CASSPNPSSSGNTIYF. CDR3 nucleotide sequence: TGTGCCAGCTCACCCAACCCCAGCAGCTCTGGAAACACCATATATTTT. This chain connects TRBV18 to TRBJ1-3, with D hard to call. The CDR3 sequence is 16 residues long. The V end lost 3 bases, the J end lost 0 bases, and 12 bases lay between the germline ends. From germline, CDR1 is KGHSH and CDR2 LQKENI.

The chain has TRBV7-9 and TRBJ1-1, with D maybe TRBD1 (6 bases). Germline V gives CDR1 SEHNR, CDR2 FQNEAQ (reference sequence). The ends were cut back, 6 bases at V and 1 base at J, with 27 bases in the middle. This CDR3 region has 19 residues. CDR3 DNA sequence: TGTGCCAGCAGACGAGGGCTGAAGCGGGGGCTTCCGAGGAACACTGAAGCTTTCTTT. It specifies CASRRGLKRGLPRNTEAFF.

This clone has just a few counts. The CDR3 region is CASTLRRSSYNEQFF. As DNA, the CDR3 is TGTGCCAGCACCCTGAGGCGGAGCTCCTACAATGAGCAGTTCTTC. The V gene is TRBV11-2, the J gene TRBJ2-1; the D is unclear. CDR3 size: 15 residues. Germline-derived CDR1 and CDR2 are SGHAT and FQNNGV. With 7 bases removed from V and 0 bases from J, the gap between germline ends came to 13 bases.

The table lists this clone with a few counts. V is TRBV4-1 and J is TRBJ2-1; a weak D match, TRBD1 (5 bases). This CDR3 is built from 17 residues. The germline V gene encodes CDR1 MGHRA and CDR2 YSYEKL. Trimming pared 0 bases from V and 0 bases from J, leaving 12 bases between. This CDR3 reads CASSQDNRPDSYNEQFF. DNA of the CDR3: TGCGCCAGCAGCCAAGATAACAGGCCGGACTCCTACAATGAGCAGTTCTTC.

This clone was seen more than once but under ten times. The chain uses TRBV4-1 and TRBJ1-2; unclear D gene. The CDR3 extends over 14 amino acids. The V end lost 0 bases, the J end lost 4 bases, and 9 bases lay between the germline ends. Germline V gene sequence: CDR1 MGHRA, CDR2 YSYEKL. CDR3 bases: TGCGCCAGCAGCCAAGAGGGTTCCCTCTATGGCTACACCTTC. As protein: CASSQEGSLYGYTF.

The rearrangement uses TRBV10-3 and TRBJ2-2, with 10 bases matching TRBD2. Germline V gives CDR1 ENHRY, CDR2 SYGVKD. CDR3 length: 17 amino acids. Trimming took 6 bases from V and 8 from J; bases not matched to a gene: 15. The CDR3 nucleotides read TGTGCCATCAGGACAAGTGTTCTAGCGGGAGTGGCGGGGGAGCTGTTTTTT. As protein: CAIRTSVLAGVAGELFF.

V gene TRBV30 combines with J gene TRBJ1-2; no definite D call. Germline lookup yields CDR1 GTSNPN and CDR2 SVGIG (reference sequence). V was cut by 0 bases and J by 4 bases, with 15 bases left in between. The CDR3 is 15 amino acids. CDR3 DNA sequence: TGTGCCTGGAGTGTACGGGGTCGGGTCGGCTATGGCTACACCTTC. Translated: CAWSVRGRVGYGYTF. The variable domain in full, completed from reference TRBV30 and TRBJ1-2, reads SQTIHQWPATLVQPVGSPLSLECTVEGTSNPNLYWYRQAAGRGLQLLFYSVGIGQISSEVPQNLSASRPQDRQFILSSKKLLLSDSGFYLCAWSVRGRVGYGYTFGSGTRLTVV.

This clone was observed a handful of times. The CDR3 coding sequence is TGTGCCAGCAGCGTTGGGGCGGTTGAGGGCTACACCTTC. Encoded protein: CASSVGAVEGYTF. The rearrangement joins TRBV9 to TRBJ1-2; possibly TRBD1 for D (5 bases). This CDR3 spans 13 amino acids. Germline CDR1 and CDR2: SGDLS and YYNGEE. The V end lost 2 bases, the J end lost 8 bases, and 13 bases lay between the germline ends.

The chain uses TRBV18 and TRBJ2-5, with D perhaps matching TRBD1 (5 bases). Trimming pared 3 bases from V and 2 bases from J, leaving 10 bases between. The CDR3 length is 14 residues. CDR1 is KGHSH, CDR2 LQKENI, per germline. CDR3: CASSPTASQETQYF. CDR3 nucleotide sequence: TGTGCCAGCTCACCGACAGCATCGCAAGAGACCCAGTACTTC.

There are many counts of this clone. An end of the junction differs from the germline gene, which may be a read error. The J gene is TRBJ2-6, the V gene TRBV7-2; D gene unclear. CDR1 is SGHTA, CDR2 FQGNSA, per germline. The CDR3 runs 13 residues. CDR3 sequence: CASSLWTGDHVSF. The CDR3 DNA sequence: TGTGCCAGCAGCTTATGGACCGGTGACCACGTTTCTTTC.

For this clone: Germline and junction disagree at one end, which may indicate a read error. The rearrangement uses TRBV7-7 and TRBJ2-1; 8 bases fit TRBD2. Germline V lookup: CDR1 SSHAT, CDR2 FNYEAQ (reference sequence). The CDR3 is made up of 15 amino acids. This CDR3 reads CASSSLAGPNNEQFF. The CDR3 DNA reads as TGTGCTAGCAGCTCGCTAGCGGGTCCGAACAATGAGCAGTTCTTC.

A few counts support this clone. The chain employs TRBV4-1 and TRBJ1-2; no clear D gene. V was shortened by 0 bases and J by 8 bases, with 4 bases between the two germline ends. This CDR3 contains 11 residues. CDR1 and CDR2 (germline): MGHRA, YSYEKL. The DNA of the CDR3 is TGCGCCAGCAGCCAAGATGCGGGCTACACCTTC. Amino acids: CASSQDAGYTF.

The chain has TRBV2 and TRBJ2-7; maybe TRBD1 (6 bases). CDR1 SNHLY and CDR2 FYNNEI come from the germline V gene. V dropped 6 bases and J dropped 2 bases, with 8 bases sitting between them. This CDR3 has 12 amino acids. The CDR3 protein is CASRGAAYEQYV. CDR3 DNA: TGTGCCAGCAGGGGGGCCGCCTACGAGCAGTACGTC.

The chain recombines TRBV25-1 with TRBJ1-5; a possible D gene is TRBD1 (5 bases). Per germline, CDR1 MGHDK and CDR2 SYGVNS. Trimming removed 2 bases from V and 3 bases from J, with 8 bases in between. This CDR3 is 14 amino acids long. CDR3 DNA sequence: TGTGCCAGCAGTGAACGACAGTACAATCAGCCCCAGCATTTT. It codes for CASSERQYNQPQHF.

The rearrangement links TRBV7-2 to TRBJ1-1; TRBD1 agrees at 9 bases. Germline trimming cut 6 bases from V and 0 bases from J; bases unmatched to any gene: 5. Germline V gives CDR1 SGHTA, CDR2 FQGNSA. The CDR3 runs to 15 residues. This CDR3 reads CASRMGTGLNTEAFF. The CDR3 DNA reads TGTGCCAGCAGGATGGGGACAGGGTTGAACACTGAAGCTTTCTTT.

The chain couples TRBV29-1 to TRBJ2-3; D remains ambiguous. There are 12 residues in the CDR3. Germline V gene data show CDR1 as SQVTM and CDR2 as ANQGSEA. V lost 3 bases and J lost 4, with 8 bases in between. CDR3 nucleotide sequence: TGCAGCGTTGAGCTTGGCTCAGATACGCAGTATTTT. Its protein is CSVELGSDTQYF.

This clone was recorded at least ten times. V usage is TRBV11-2 and J usage is TRBJ2-2, with D perhaps assigned TRBD1 or TRBD2 (5 bases each). From germline, CDR1 is SGHAT and CDR2 FQNNGV. The length of the CDR3 is 15 residues. Trimming shortened V by 0 bases and J by 4 bases, and 9 bases separated the two germline ends. CDR3 nucleotides: TGTGCCAGCAGCTTAGATGGGGGTTTCACCGGGGAGCTGTTTTTT. Protein sequence: CASSLDGGFTGELFF.

This clone was counted at least ten times. Other DNA variants within this sample encode the same CDR3. The chain is built from TRBV5-1 and TRBJ2-3; 7 bases are a match to TRBD2. The junction had 5 bases not matched to a gene; V was cut back by 2 bases and J by 2 bases. Germline V lookup: CDR1 SGHRS, CDR2 YFSETQ. The CDR3 runs to 15 residues. The CDR3 is CASSFGGGDTDTQYF. CDR3 DNA: TGCGCCAGCAGCTTTGGCGGGGGAGACACAGATACGCAGTATTTT.

The chain has TRBV27 and TRBJ1-1, with D uncertain. Germline loops: CDR1 MNHEY, CDR2 SMNVEV (reference sequence). The CDR3 has 13 residues. Trimming took 3 bases from V and 0 from J, leaving 5 bases between them. The CDR3 sequence: CASSFNLNTEAFF. CDR3 nucleotide sequence: TGTGCCAGCAGTTTCAATTTGAACACTGAAGCTTTCTTT.

V gene TRBV19 combines with J gene TRBJ2-3; D gene unclear. The CDR3 contains 14 residues. The V gene's germline CDR1 is LNHDA and CDR2 SQIVND (reference sequence). The germline V and J ends were trimmed by 9 bases and 7 bases, with 20 bases remaining between them. CDR3 sequence: CASSLQSRINTQYF. The CDR3 bases are TGTGCCAGCTCCTTACAGAGCCGCATAAATACGCAGTATTTT.

This clone was found a few times. This sequence joins TRBV7-6 and TRBJ2-3, with D unresolved. This CDR3 comprises 13 residues. Between the trimmed V and J ends, which lost 5 bases and 4 bases, there was a span of 10 bases. In germline, CDR1 is SGHVS, CDR2 FNYEAQ. The CDR3: CASSPLRADTQYF. The CDR3 nucleotides are TGTGCCAGCAGCCCCCTTCGGGCAGATACGCAGTATTTT.